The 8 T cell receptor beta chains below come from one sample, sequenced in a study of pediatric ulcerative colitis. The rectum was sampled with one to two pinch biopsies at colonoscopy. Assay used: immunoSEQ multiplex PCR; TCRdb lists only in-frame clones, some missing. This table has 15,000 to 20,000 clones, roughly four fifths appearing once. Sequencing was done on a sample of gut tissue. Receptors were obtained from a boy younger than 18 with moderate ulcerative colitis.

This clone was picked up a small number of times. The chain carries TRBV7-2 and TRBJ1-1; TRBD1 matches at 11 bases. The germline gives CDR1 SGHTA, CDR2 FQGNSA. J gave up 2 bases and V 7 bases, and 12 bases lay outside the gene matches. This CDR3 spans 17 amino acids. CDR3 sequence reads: CASTYGQGAFGNTEAFF. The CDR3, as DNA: TGTGCCAGCACGTACGGACAGGGGGCTTTCGGAAACACTGAAGCTTTCTTT.

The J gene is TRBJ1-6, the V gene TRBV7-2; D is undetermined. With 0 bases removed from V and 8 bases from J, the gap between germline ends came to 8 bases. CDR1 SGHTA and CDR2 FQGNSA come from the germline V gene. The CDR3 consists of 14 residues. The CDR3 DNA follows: TGTGCCAGCAGCTTAGCCGAAGCTTATTCACCCCTCCACTTT. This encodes CASSLAEAYSPLHF.

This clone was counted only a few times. CDR3: CASSKAIGSSPLHF. CDR3 nucleotide sequence: TGTGCCAGCAGCAAAGCGATTGGTAGTTCACCCCTCCACTTT. The chain uses TRBV21-1 and TRBJ1-6. TRBV21-1 is annotated as a pseudogene. The CDR3 contains 14 residues.

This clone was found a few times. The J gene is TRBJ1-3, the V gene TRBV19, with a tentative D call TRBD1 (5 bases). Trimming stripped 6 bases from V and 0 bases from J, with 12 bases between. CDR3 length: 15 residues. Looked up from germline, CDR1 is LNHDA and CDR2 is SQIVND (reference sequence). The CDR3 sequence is CASRRQRNSGNTIYF. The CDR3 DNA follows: TGTGCCAGTAGAAGACAGAGAAACTCTGGAAACACCATATATTTT.

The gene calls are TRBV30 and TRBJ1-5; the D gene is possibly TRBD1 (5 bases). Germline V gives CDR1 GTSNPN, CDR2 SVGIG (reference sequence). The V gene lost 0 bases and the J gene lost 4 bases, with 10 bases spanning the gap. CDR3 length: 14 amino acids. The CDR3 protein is CAWSVGAVNQPQHF. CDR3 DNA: TGTGCCTGGAGTGTCGGGGCGGTGAATCAGCCCCAGCATTTT.

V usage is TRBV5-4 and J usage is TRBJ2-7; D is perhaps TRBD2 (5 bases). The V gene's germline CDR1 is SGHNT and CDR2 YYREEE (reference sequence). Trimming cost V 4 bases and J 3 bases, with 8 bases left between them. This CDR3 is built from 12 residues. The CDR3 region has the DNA TGTGCCAGCAGCCGAGAGGGCTACGAGCAGTACTTC. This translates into CASSREGYEQYF.

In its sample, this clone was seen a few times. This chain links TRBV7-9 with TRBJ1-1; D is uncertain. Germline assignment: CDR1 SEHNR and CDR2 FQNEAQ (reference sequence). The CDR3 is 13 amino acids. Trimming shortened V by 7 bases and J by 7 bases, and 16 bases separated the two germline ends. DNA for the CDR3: TGTGCCAGCACCCCGCGTCGTGGCAGTGAAGCTTTCTTT. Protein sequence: CASTPRRGSEAFF.

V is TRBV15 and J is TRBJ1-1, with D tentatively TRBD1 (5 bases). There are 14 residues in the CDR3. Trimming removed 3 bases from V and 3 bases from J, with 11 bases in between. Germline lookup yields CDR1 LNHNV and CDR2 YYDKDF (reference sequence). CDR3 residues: CATSRDGTDTEAFF. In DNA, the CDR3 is TGTGCCACCAGCAGGGACGGGACGGACACTGAAGCTTTCTTT.